This record covers a single T cell receptor beta chain. This clone's antigen is unknown. The input lacks base qualities; no much larger clone sits a single base away. Sequencer: Illumina HiSeq 2500. Quantitative 5'-RACE with molecular barcodes was the method used to prepare the TCR beta libraries. The authors processed their data as follows. To identify disease-linked TCR variants, a new computational method was used, one built on a probabilistic model of VDJ rearrangement. TCRdb trimmed public reads at Q25 via fastp, called clones via MiXCR and kept in-frame beta chains. Entries are consolidated by CDR3 protein sequence, retaining the most common genes and DNA. TCRdb, not the authors, supplied the V and J calls. This sample lists under 250,000 distinct CDR3 sequences; around 32% were detected once. 4% to 5% of the sample belongs to the ten largest clones. The sample belongs to a study of CD8 T cells in ankylosing spondylitis (dated by TCRdb to the late 2010s). Turning to the overall study: The study profiled T cell receptor beta repertoires in healthy donors and ankylosing spondylitis patients to find disease-linked TCR variants. Peripheral blood samples were taken, and synovial fluid was additionally collected from ankylosing spondylitis patients. The whole study cohort included 95 to 130 healthy donors and 25 or so ankylosing spondylitis patients.

Its CDR3 holds 13 amino acids, cysteine through phenylalanine. CDR3 DNA only is kept here, 39 bases in frame from base 1. Reading the germline V gene gives CDR1 SGHDT and CDR2 YYEEEE. The junction shows trimming of 2 bases on V and 8 bases on J, plus 10 bases between the germline ends. Overall study results and their limits: Blood from ankylosing spondylitis patients appeared to be characterized by a TCR beta motif composed of 7 to 9 highly homologous amino acid variants. The disease-linked clones showed a CD8+ phenotype and occurred at relatively low frequencies in peripheral blood. According to the report, matched synovial fluid samples from ankylosing spondylitis patients were significantly enriched for the disease-linked clones. Some TCR beta motif variants had previously been reported in synovial fluid and blood of reactive arthritis patients, which suggested common disease-initiation mechanisms.

The chain is assembled from TRBV5-6 and TRBJ1-4; possibly the D gene is TRBD1, per 5 matching bases. The sample was blood, either unsorted or a sorted T cell fraction (not recorded which). The sequence came from a male donor with ankylosing spondylitis or in good health (not recorded which). The CDR3 is CASSLAGSEKLFF. In nucleotides, the sequence is TGTGCCAGCAGCTTAGCAGGGAGCGAAAAACTGTTTTTT.